Each of the 28 T cell receptor beta chains below was sequenced from the same sample in a study of cytomegalovirus exposure and HLA in healthy donors. Researchers ran the PCR with 60 Vbeta and 13 Jbeta primers. Assay used: immunoSEQ multiplex PCR; TCRdb lists only in-frame clones, some missing. This table holds roughly 79,000 clones, approximately 81% found once. The material sequenced was PBMCs. The receptors were gathered from a woman aged 50 to 60 in good health and CMV-seropositive.

This chain links TRBV11-2 with TRBJ2-5; tentative D call: TRBD1 (5 bases). CDR3 length equals 15 residues. Germline lookup yields CDR1 SGHAT and CDR2 FQNNGV. V lost 1 base and J lost 5, with 14 bases in between. CDR3 protein: CASSLGGIRRETQYF. The CDR3 bases are TGTGCCAGCAGCTTAGGGGGCATTCGACGGGAGACCCAGTACTTC.

This chain links TRBV10-2 with TRBJ1-3; D gene unclear. Trimming took off 4 bases at V and 8 bases at J, with 12 bases between the two ends. Per germline, CDR1 WSHSY and CDR2 SAAADI. The CDR3 sequence is 13 residues long. The CDR3 loop is CASSVGAWDTIYF. Written as DNA, the CDR3 is TGCGCCAGCAGTGTTGGAGCCTGGGACACCATATATTTT.

This clone was seen more than once but under ten times. This chain links TRBV10-3 with TRBJ1-1, with D possibly TRBD1 on 5 matching bases. The ends were cut back, 3 bases at V and 1 base at J, with 6 bases in the middle. CDR1 ENHRY and CDR2 SYGVKD come from the germline V gene. CDR3 length: 13 residues. CDR3 protein: CAISEGENTEAFF. In nucleotides, the CDR3 is TGTGCCATCAGTGAAGGGGAGAACACTGAAGCTTTCTTT.

The rearrangement links TRBV28 to TRBJ2-3, with D unclear. Trimming cost V 5 bases and J 2 bases, with 14 bases left between them. Germline CDR1 and CDR2: MDHEN and SYDVKM. The CDR3 is 15 amino acids. The CDR3 nucleotides are TGTGCCAGCAGTCCCCCCTCTGGGCTCACAGATACGCAGTATTTT. Its protein is CASSPPSGLTDTQYF.

The J gene is TRBJ2-2, the V gene TRBV11-2; 7 positions agree with TRBD2. CDR1 is SGHAT and CDR2 is FQNNGV in the germline V gene. The CDR3 contains 17 residues. Unmatched junction bases numbered 12, after V lost 6 bases and J lost 2 bases. The CDR3 sequence is CASRFTWGLTNTGELFF. The CDR3 bases are TGTGCCAGCAGGTTTACTTGGGGACTAACAAACACCGGGGAGCTGTTTTTT.

The chain joins TRBV4-1 to TRBJ1-1; D remains unclear. Trimming took off 1 base at V and 2 bases at J, with 8 bases between the two ends. Germline V gives CDR1 MGHRA, CDR2 YSYEKL. The CDR3 length is 14 residues. CDR3 in DNA: TGCGCCAGCAGCCAAGGAGGGTTTAACACTGAAGCTTTCTTT. Its protein product is CASSQGGFNTEAFF.

The chain uses TRBV18 and TRBJ2-3, with 9 positions matching TRBD2. V gave up 3 bases and J gave up 0 bases; unmatched junction bases: 7. Germline loops: CDR1 KGHSH, CDR2 LQKENI. The CDR3 is made up of 17 amino acids. This CDR3 is CASSPGLAGRSTDTQYF. The DNA of the CDR3 is TGTGCCAGCTCACCGGGCCTAGCGGGACGGAGCACAGATACGCAGTATTTT.

The gene calls are TRBV7-8 and TRBJ2-3; 7 bases line up with TRBD2. Germline values: CDR1 SGHVS, CDR2 FQNEAQ. The CDR3 is 16 residues long. The V and J ends lost 4 bases and 2 bases, in that order; junction bases with no gene match: 9. The CDR3 loop is CASSSRASGYTDTQYF. The DNA of the CDR3 is TGTGCCAGCAGCTCAAGGGCTAGCGGATACACAGATACGCAGTATTTT.

The chain combines TRBV30 with TRBJ2-5; D gene ambiguous. The J call could be wrong; TRBJ2-7 is a better fit for the DNA end. CDR1 and CDR2 (germline): GTSNPN, SVGIG (reference sequence). This CDR3 is built from 13 residues. CDR3 nucleotide sequence: TGTGCCTCGTTTTCTGTGCACTCCTACGAGCAGTACTTC. Protein product: CASFSVHSYEQYF.

The gene calls are TRBV7-9 and TRBJ2-7; 7 bases align to TRBD1. The germline gives CDR1 SEHNR, CDR2 FQNEAQ (reference sequence). The V gene end was trimmed by 10 bases and the J gene end by 3 bases; junction bases not matched to a gene: 6. The CDR3 length is 12 residues. CDR3 amino acids: CATADRDYEQYF. As DNA, the CDR3 is TGTGCCACCGCAGACAGGGACTACGAGCAGTACTTC.

This chain connects TRBV5-6 to TRBJ2-2; no clear D gene. V gave up 5 bases and J gave up 7 bases, with 18 bases separating them. This CDR3 spans 15 amino acids. Germline V CDR1 and CDR2: SGHDT, YYEEEE. The CDR3 DNA sequence: TGTGCCAGCAGTTTGCAGGTTTTATCGCACGGGGAGCTGTTTTTT. Amino acids: CASSLQVLSHGELFF.

The genes are TRBV28 and TRBJ2-1, with D tentatively TRBD1 (5 bases). Trimming took 3 bases from V and 5 from J, leaving 20 bases between them. This CDR3 is 17 amino acids long. Germline CDR1 MDHEN, CDR2 SYDVKM. The CDR3 nucleotides are TGTGCCAGCAGTTTTTCCCCTCTTCGCAGGGAAAACAATGAGCAGTTCTTC. Encoded protein: CASSFSPLRRENNEQFF.

This clone was counted once. The chain carries TRBV2 and TRBJ2-5; D unclear. This CDR3 is 11 amino acids long. Trimming removed 7 bases from V and 0 bases from J, with 3 bases in between. Germline CDR1 and CDR2: SNHLY and FYNNEI. CDR3: CASTYQETQYF. The CDR3 DNA is TGTGCCAGCACCTACCAAGAGACCCAGTACTTC.

J is TRBJ1-5 and V is TRBV28; D is unresolved. Germline CDR1 MDHEN, CDR2 SYDVKM. The ends were cut back, 5 bases at V and 5 bases at J, with 4 bases in the middle. CDR3 length: 11 residues. CDR3 sequence reads: CASSLHQPQHF. As DNA, the CDR3 is TGTGCCAGCAGTCTACATCAGCCCCAGCATTTT.

This clone was found a few times. The V gene is TRBV29-1, the J gene TRBJ1-5; no clear D gene. The germline gives CDR1 SQVTM, CDR2 ANQGSEA. V lost 4 bases and J 3 bases, leaving 10 bases between the germline ends. CDR3 length equals 13 residues. The CDR3 here is CSVVVQVNQPQHF. The DNA for the CDR3 is TGCAGCGTTGTGGTACAAGTCAATCAGCCCCAGCATTTT.

This chain connects TRBV7-2 to TRBJ2-7, with 11 nucleotides matching TRBD1. V shed 1 base, J shed 2 bases, and the junction held 10 bases outside the gene matches. Germline CDR1 is SGHTA and CDR2 is FQGNSA. This CDR3 contains 18 residues. DNA for the CDR3: TGTGCCAGCAGCTTAGGAGGGACAGGGGGGGTAGGAGCCTACGAGCAGTACTTC. This sequence encodes CASSLGGTGGVGAYEQYF.

The V gene is TRBV9, the J gene TRBJ1-2; 8 bases fit TRBD1. With 4 bases clipped from V and 1 base from J, the junction kept 3 bases outside the gene matches. The germline CDR1 and CDR2 sequences are SGDLS and YYNGEE. CDR3 length: 14 residues. The CDR3 sequence is CASSIDRGNYGYTF. In nucleotides, the CDR3 is TGTGCCAGCAGCATCGACAGGGGTAACTATGGCTACACCTTC.

In its sample, this clone was seen a few times. The V gene is TRBV27, the J gene TRBJ2-7; D may be TRBD2 (6 bases). The CDR3 covers 15 residues. CDR1 is MNHEY, CDR2 SMNVEV, per germline (reference sequence). The V end lost 5 bases, the J end lost 5 bases, and 19 bases lay between the germline ends. The CDR3 here is CASSPLGTPQDEQYF. Here the CDR3 DNA reads TGTGCCAGCAGTCCCCTCGGGACTCCCCAGGACGAGCAGTACTTC.

This clone was seen a single time. J is TRBJ1-1 and V is TRBV11-3; TRBD1 agrees at 8 bases. Germline CDR1 reads SGHNT; CDR2 reads YENEEA. CDR3 length: 15 residues. The V gene end was trimmed by 3 bases and the J gene end by 5 bases; junction bases not matched to a gene: 8. CDR3 loop: CASSFRTGRGTEAFF. CDR3 nucleotides: TGTGCCAGCAGCTTCCGGACAGGGAGGGGTACTGAAGCTTTCTTT. Full variable domain (outside the CDR3, taken from reference TRBV11-3 and TRBJ1-1): EAGVVQSPRYKIIEKKQPVAFWCNPISGHNTLYWYLQNLGQGPELLIRYENEEAVDDSQLPKDRFSAERLKGVDSTLKIQPAELGDSAVYLCASSFRTGRGTEAFFGQGTRLTVV.

CDR3 sequence (DNA): TGCAGCGTATTTACCGGGGCCGGGGAGCTGTTTTTT. It translates to CSVFTGAGELFF. The rearrangement links TRBV29-1 to TRBJ2-2; D is possibly TRBD2 (5 bases). The V end lost 6 bases, the J end lost 6 bases, and 11 bases lay between the germline ends. Germline CDR1 reads SQVTM; CDR2 reads ANQGSEA. The CDR3 is 12 residues long.

J is TRBJ1-4 and V is TRBV9; 8 bases are a match to TRBD1. CDR1 is SGDLS and CDR2 is YYNGEE in the germline V gene. V trimming: 3 bases; J trimming: 4 bases; junction bases outside the gene matches: 11. This CDR3 contains 17 residues. This chain's CDR3 is CASSAGQGGSGNEKLFF. For the CDR3, the DNA is TGTGCCAGCAGCGCAGGACAGGGTGGGTCCGGTAATGAAAAACTGTTTTTT. Drawing the rest from reference TRBV9 and TRBJ1-4, the complete variable domain is DSGVTQTPKHLITATGQRVTLRCSPRSGDLSVYWYQQSLDQGLQFLIQYYNGEERAKGNILERFSAQQFPDLHSELNLSSLELGDSALYFCASSAGQGGSGNEKLFFGSGTQLSVL.

This clone was observed a handful of times. The CDR3 DNA reads TGTGCCAGCAGTTTAAACGGACGGGGAGATACGCAGTATTTT. Encoded protein: CASSLNGRGDTQYF. This chain connects TRBV27 to TRBJ2-3, with D perhaps matching TRBD2 (5 bases). V was pared by 2 bases and J by 5 bases, with 11 bases between. This CDR3 has 14 residues. Germline lookup yields CDR1 MNHEY and CDR2 SMNVEV (reference sequence).

This clone was picked up a small number of times. The rearrangement uses TRBV19 and TRBJ1-1; D gene uncertain. V lost 7 bases and J lost 0, with 9 bases in between. Germline lookup yields CDR1 LNHDA and CDR2 SQIVND (reference sequence). This CDR3 is built from 13 residues. The CDR3 reads CASTPRLNTEAFF. In nucleotides, the CDR3 is TGTGCCAGTACCCCGCGGCTGAACACTGAAGCTTTCTTT.

The chain carries TRBV6-6 and TRBJ2-1; D call uncertain. CDR3 length: 13 residues. Looked up from germline, CDR1 is MNHNY and CDR2 is SVGAGI (reference sequence). Trimming removed 5 bases from V and 0 bases from J, with 5 bases in between. CDR3 protein: CASSRSSYNEQFF. The CDR3 DNA follows: TGTGCCAGCAGTCGGAGCTCCTACAATGAGCAGTTCTTC.

The chain links TRBV30 to TRBJ1-5, with a tentative D call TRBD1 (5 bases). The germline V and J ends were trimmed by 3 bases and 7 bases, with 19 bases remaining between them. Germline V gene sequence: CDR1 GTSNPN, CDR2 SVGIG (reference sequence). The CDR3 spans 15 residues. The CDR3 DNA reads as TGTGCCTGGAGCCAACCCCAGGGTTCGGGCCAGCCCCAGCATTTT. It specifies CAWSQPQGSGQPQHF.

This clone showed up just once. The identical CDR3 is also encoded by other nucleotide sequences in the sample. The rearrangement uses TRBV13 and TRBJ1-2; D might be TRBD1 (5 bases). This CDR3 region has 14 residues. Trimming cost V 0 bases and J 2 bases, with 7 bases left between them. The germline gives CDR1 PRHDT, CDR2 FYEKMQ (reference sequence). CDR3 amino acids: CASSLGTANYGYTF. The CDR3 DNA follows: TGTGCCAGCAGCTTAGGGACAGCCAACTATGGCTACACCTTC.

This chain joins TRBV14 and TRBJ1-6; D not resolved. Per germline, CDR1 SGHDN and CDR2 FVKESK. The CDR3 runs 16 residues. V was cut by 5 bases and J by 2 bases, with 13 bases left in between. CDR3: CASSAGQRAYNSPLHF. CDR3 DNA: TGTGCCAGCAGCGCCGGGCAGAGGGCCTATAATTCACCCCTCCACTTT. The entire variable domain, with the rest obtained from reference TRBV14 and TRBJ1-6, is as follows: EAGVTQFPSHSVIEKGQTVTLRCDPISGHDNLYWYRRVMGKEIKFLLHFVKESKQDESGMPNNRFLAERTGGTYSTLKVQPAELEDSGVYFCASSAGQRAYNSPLHFGNGTRLTVT.

This clone came up once. The chain couples TRBV30 to TRBJ1-5; tentative D call: TRBD1 (6 bases). CDR1 and CDR2 (germline): GTSNPN, SVGIG (reference sequence). Trimming pared 4 bases from V and 6 bases from J, leaving 13 bases between. CDR3 length equals 13 residues. The CDR3 reads CAWNAGVTQPQHF. In DNA form, the CDR3 reads TGTGCCTGGAATGCAGGGGTAACTCAGCCCCAGCATTTT.